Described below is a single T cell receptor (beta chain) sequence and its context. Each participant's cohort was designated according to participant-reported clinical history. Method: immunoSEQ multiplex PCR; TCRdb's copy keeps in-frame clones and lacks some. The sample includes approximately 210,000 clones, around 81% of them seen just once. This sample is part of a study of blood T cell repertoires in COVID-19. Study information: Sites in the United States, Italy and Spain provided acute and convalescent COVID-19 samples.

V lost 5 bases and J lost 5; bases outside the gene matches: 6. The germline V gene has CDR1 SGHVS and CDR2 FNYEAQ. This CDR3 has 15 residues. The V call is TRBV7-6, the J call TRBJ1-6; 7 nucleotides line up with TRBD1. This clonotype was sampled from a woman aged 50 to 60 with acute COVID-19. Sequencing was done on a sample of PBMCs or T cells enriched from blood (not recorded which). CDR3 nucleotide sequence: TGTGCCAGCAGCGACGGACAGGCAAATAATTCACCCCTCCACTTT. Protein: CASSDGQANNSPLHF.